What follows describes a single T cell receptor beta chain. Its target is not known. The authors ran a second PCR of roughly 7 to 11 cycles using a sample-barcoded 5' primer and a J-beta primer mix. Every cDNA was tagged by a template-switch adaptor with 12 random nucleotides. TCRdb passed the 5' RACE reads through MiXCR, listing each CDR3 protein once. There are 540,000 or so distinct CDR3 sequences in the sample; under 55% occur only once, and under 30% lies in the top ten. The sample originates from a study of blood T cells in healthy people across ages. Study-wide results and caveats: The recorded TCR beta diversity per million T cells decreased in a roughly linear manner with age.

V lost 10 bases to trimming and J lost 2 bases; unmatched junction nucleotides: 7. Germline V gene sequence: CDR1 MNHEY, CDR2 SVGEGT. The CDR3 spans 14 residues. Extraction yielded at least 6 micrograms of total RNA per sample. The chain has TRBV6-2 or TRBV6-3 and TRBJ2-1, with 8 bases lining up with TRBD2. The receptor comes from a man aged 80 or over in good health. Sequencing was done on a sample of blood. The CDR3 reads CATLDGGAYNEQFF. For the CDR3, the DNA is TGTGCCACCCTTGACGGGGGGGCCTACAATGAGCAGTTCTTC.